This T cell receptor beta chain was found in a study of T-cell reconstitution after alpha-beta-depleted transplantation in children. Notes on the study in general: Reported findings indicate that, about two months after transplant, alpha-beta T cells came from several hundred expanded clones, which were derived from non-depleted graft cells.

This clonotype was recorded a few times. Its antigen is undetermined. The TCRbeta library was prepared with unique molecular identifiers. Each CDR3 protein is one row after TCRdb ran MiXCR on the PCR reads. This table holds more than 500,000 distinct CDR3 sequences, more than 9.5% found once. This TCR derives from a female patient aged 2 to 10 who had a stem cell transplant for aplastic anemia, so the T cells may come from the graft donor. Sequences were derived from PBMCs, mostly from graft donor cells, sampled 180 days after TCRalphabeta/CD19-depleted stem cell transplant.

The CDR3 sequence: CASSLLRVGRDSGTEAFF. The CDR3, as DNA: TGTGCCAGCAGTTTATTGCGGGTAGGACGGGATTCGGGCACTGAAGCTTTCTTT. The genes are TRBV27 and TRBJ1-1; D gene uncertain. The germline V gene has CDR1 MNHEY and CDR2 SMNVEV (reference sequence). This CDR3 contains 18 residues. V was pared by 1 base and J by 4 bases, with 22 bases between.